This paragraph covers one T cell receptor beta chain sequence. This specimen comes from a study of OX40 agonist ivuxolimab in advanced cancers. V lost 1 base and J 0 bases, leaving 14 bases between the germline ends. The CDR3 spans 17 residues. Germline V gene sequence: CDR1 SGHTA, CDR2 FQGNSA. The protocol was immunoSEQ multiplex PCR, while the TCRdb copy is restricted to in-frame clones and leaves out a portion. The sample carries approximately 99,000 clones, less than 95% recorded once. The investigators sampled blood at baseline, at cycle 4 day 1, and at cycle 7 day 1. This sequence was found in an adult with an advanced solid tumor such as melanoma, head and neck, liver or kidney cancer. This rearrangement joins TRBV7-2 to TRBJ2-3; D could derive from TRBD1 or TRBD2 (5 bases each). Sequencing used CD4+ or CD8+ T cells sorted from blood, obtained in a trial of the OX40 agonist ivuxolimab. The CDR3 DNA is TGTGCCAGCAGCTTAGGTGGGGGACGCCCTAGCACAGATACGCAGTATTTT. Amino acids: CASSLGGGRPSTDTQYF.